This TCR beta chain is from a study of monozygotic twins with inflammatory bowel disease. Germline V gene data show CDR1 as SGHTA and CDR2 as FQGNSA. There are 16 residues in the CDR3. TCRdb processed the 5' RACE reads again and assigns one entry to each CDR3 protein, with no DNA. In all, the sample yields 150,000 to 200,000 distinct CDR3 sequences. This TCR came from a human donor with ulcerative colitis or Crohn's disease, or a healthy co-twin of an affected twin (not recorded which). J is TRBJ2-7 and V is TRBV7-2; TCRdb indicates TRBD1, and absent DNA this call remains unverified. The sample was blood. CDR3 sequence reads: CASSLAWAGGVYEQYF.